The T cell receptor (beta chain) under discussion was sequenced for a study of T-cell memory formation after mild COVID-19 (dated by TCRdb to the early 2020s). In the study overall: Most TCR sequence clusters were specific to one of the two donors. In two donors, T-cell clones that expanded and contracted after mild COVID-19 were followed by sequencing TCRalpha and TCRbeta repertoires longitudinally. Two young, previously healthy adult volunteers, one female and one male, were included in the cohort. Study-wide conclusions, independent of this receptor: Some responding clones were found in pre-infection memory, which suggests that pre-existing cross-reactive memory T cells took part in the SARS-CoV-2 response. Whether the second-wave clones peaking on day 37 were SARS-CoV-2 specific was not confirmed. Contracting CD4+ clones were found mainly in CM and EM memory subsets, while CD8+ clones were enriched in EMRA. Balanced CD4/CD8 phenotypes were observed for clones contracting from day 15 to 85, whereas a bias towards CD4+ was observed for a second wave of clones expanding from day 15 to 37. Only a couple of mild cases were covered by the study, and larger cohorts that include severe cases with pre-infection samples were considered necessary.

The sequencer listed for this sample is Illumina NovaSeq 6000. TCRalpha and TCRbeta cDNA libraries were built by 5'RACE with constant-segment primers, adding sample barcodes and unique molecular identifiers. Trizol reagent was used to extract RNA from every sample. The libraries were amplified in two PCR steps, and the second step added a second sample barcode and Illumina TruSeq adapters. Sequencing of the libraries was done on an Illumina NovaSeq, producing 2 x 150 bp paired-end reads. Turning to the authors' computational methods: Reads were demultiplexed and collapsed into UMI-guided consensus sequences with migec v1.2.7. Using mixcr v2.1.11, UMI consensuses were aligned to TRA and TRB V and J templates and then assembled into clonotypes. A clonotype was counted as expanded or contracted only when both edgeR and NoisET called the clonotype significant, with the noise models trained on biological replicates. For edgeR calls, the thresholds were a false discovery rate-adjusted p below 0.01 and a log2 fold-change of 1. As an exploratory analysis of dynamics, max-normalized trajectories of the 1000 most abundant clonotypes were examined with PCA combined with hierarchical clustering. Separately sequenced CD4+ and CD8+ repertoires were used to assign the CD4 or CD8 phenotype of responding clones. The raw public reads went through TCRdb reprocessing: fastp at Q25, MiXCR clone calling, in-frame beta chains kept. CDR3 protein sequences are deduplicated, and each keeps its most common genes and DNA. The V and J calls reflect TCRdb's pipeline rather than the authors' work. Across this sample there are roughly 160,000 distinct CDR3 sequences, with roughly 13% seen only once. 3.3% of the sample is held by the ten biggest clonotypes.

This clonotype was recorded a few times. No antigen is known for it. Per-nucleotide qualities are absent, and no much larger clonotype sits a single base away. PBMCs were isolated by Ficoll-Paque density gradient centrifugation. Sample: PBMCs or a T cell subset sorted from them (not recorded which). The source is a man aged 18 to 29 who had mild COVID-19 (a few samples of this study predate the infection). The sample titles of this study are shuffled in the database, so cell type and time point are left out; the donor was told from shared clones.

The CDR3 amino acid sequence is: CASSSAGGRGYTF. The DNA sequence is TGTGCCAGCAGCTCGGCAGGGGGCCGTGGCTACACCTTC. Here the chain combines TRBV7-8 and TRBJ1-2; 8 nucleotides in the junction match TRBD1. V is cut back by 4 bases and J by 7 bases, with 5 bases in the junction unmatched. CDR1 SGHVS and CDR2 FQNEAQ were looked up in the germline V gene. The CDR3, cysteine through phenylalanine, is 13 amino acids long. Only CDR3 DNA remains: 39 bases, in frame from the first base.